The 4 T cell receptor beta chains listed next were all sequenced from one sample in a study of memory CD4+ T cells and cytomegalovirus serostatus. The sort gate was single viable CD3+CD4+CD8-CD45RO+ cells for memory CD4+ T cells. TCRdb's copy holds only in-frame clones and misses some; the assay was immunoSEQ multiplex PCR. This table holds 45,000 or so clones, 79% found once. Sequenced input: memory CD4+ T cells from blood. The receptors stem from an adult in good health and CMV-seronegative.

The chain couples TRBV5-6 to TRBJ1-2, with 8 bases fitting TRBD1. The trim removed 3 bases at V and 8 bases at J, leaving 9 bases unmatched. CDR3 length: 14 residues. Germline V gene lookup returns CDR1 SGHDT and CDR2 YYEEEE. The DNA for the CDR3 is TGTGCCAGCAGCTACGGACAGGGTTCAGGCGGCTACACCTTC. Encoded protein: CASSYGQGSGGYTF.

The rearrangement joins TRBV11-3 to TRBJ2-5; no clear D. The V gene lost 2 bases and the J gene lost 4 bases, with 2 bases spanning the gap. The CDR3 runs to 11 residues. The germline CDR1 and CDR2 sequences are SGHNT and YENEEA. The DNA for the CDR3 is TGTGCCAGCAGCTTACGAGAGACCCAGTACTTC. Encoded protein: CASSLRETQYF.

The V call is TRBV6-5, the J call TRBJ1-1, with D possibly TRBD1 on 5 matching bases. Per germline, CDR1 MNHEY and CDR2 SVGAGI. The CDR3 is 13 amino acids. V lost 6 bases to trimming and J lost 6 bases, with 14 bases between them. Here the CDR3 DNA reads TGTGCCAGCAGGGGAGACAGTTATTCTGAAGCTTTCTTT. It is translated as CASRGDSYSEAFF.

This rearrangement joins TRBV27 to TRBJ2-1; TRBD2 matches 9 bases. The CDR3 spans 14 residues. CDR1 and CDR2 (germline): MNHEY, SMNVEV (reference sequence). After removal of 3 bases from V and 8 bases from J, the junction contained 5 bases not matched to a gene. In DNA form, the CDR3 reads TGTGCCAGCAGTTTGAGGGTAGCGGGAGATGAGCAGTTCTTC. Its translation: CASSLRVAGDEQFF.